This TCR beta chain was documented in a study of cytomegalovirus exposure and HLA in healthy donors (dated by TCRdb to 2016 to 2017). In the study overall: An earlier analysis of roughly 570 of the donors reported 276 Gb of sequence data and 100 million to 120 million unique TCR beta sequences obtained from about 170 million T cells. HLA typing included class I and class II loci at four-digit resolution. The genetic ancestry cluster associated with self-reported Caucasian donors included roughly 84% of the roughly 380 genotyped donors. Among 300 to 450 genotyped donors of the cohort, an average of around 240,000 unique TCR beta nucleotide sequences were sequenced per donor, around 20% of them non-productive. An earlier analysis of nearly 600 of the donors applied high-throughput TCR beta sequencing to assess whether each TCR beta V gene segment acted as functional or pseudogenic. Donor age, sex, ethnicity and CMV serostatus were compiled together with the repertoire data. A later genetic analysis used genome-wide SNP genotypes for about 65% of the 666 donors, treating that subset as a discovery cohort. The study combined high-throughput TCR immunosequencing, statistical association of individual TCRs with disease status, and machine learning to predict cytomegalovirus infection status. Typing coverage differed by locus: A, B, C, DRB1 and DQB1 were typed in roughly 620-640 donors, DQA1 in roughly 510, DPA1 in over 600, and DPB1 in 400 to 490. An early release that covered about 600 HLA-typed donors contained approximately 300 gigabases of sequencing data and 70 million to 100 million unique TCR sequences. Rather than using new phenotypic data, the later analysis identified candidate immune exposures from TCR beta sequences and from how often those sequences occurred across donors. Four or five DR-DQ haplotypes were treated as single units for association and clustering because of strong linkage in the cohort. Using immunosequencing, the study profiled T cell repertoires from around 680 subjects and related those repertoires to cytomegalovirus serostatus. Every discovery cohort repertoire had been produced on one sequencing platform. A later analysis re-analyzed previously published TCR beta repertoires from approximately 670 donors and added high-resolution HLA genotyping to study TCR occurrence patterns. The aim of the study was to test whether cataloging public T cell receptors could identify signatures of past pathogen exposure. A separate validation cohort of 90 to 150 different subjects was used in addition to the roughly 640-subject first cohort. Here is what the overall study found, with its caveats: In both the original and validation cohorts, the classifier was reported to diagnose cytomegalovirus status with high specificity and sensitivity. For the cohort, immune exposure information was limited to CMV serostatus. A further reported finding was that TCR beta sequences accurately predicted the HLA-A and HLA-B alleles for most subjects in the first cohort. Broadly in line with IMGT annotations, most TCR beta V segments showed up in productive rearrangements about 90% or about 30% of the time in an earlier analysis of around 600 of the donors. A total of 164 TCR beta chains were listed by the study as associated with cytomegalovirus. The 87-base-pair reads could not distinguish some IMGT-functional V segments, including TRBV6-2 and TRBV6-3, so those segments were excluded. According to a later analysis, TCR association rates differed among HLA loci, with DRB1 alleles showing the most associated TCRs and HLA-C alleles showing the fewest. In vitro tests confirmed that three of the cytomegalovirus-associated TCR beta chains recognize cytomegalovirus antigens. Presence/absence analyses assumed roughly uniform sequencing depth across donors, an assumption that may not hold. A later analysis found that HLA-associated TCR beta chains were more clonally expanded and had lower generation probabilities than equally common non-associated chains. Because HLA typing was missing for some donors at each locus, association tests included only the typed subset. According to the authors, the approach could potentially be generalized to other disease states and immunological phenotypes. Linkage disequilibrium might explain the correlated functional status among segregating V segments, but an unknown experimental factor could not be excluded. Most TCR sequences were observed very rarely across donors, whereas some public TCRs were present in many individuals. The earlier analysis of around 600 of the donors excluded approximately 17 rarely observed V segments, including chromosome 9 orphons, because counts were too low. Specific HLA alleles were associated with 15,000 to 20,000 TCR beta sequences at a false discovery rate of 0.05 in a later analysis. A cluster of highly shared sequence variants was judged likely to be a technical artifact of the sequencing pipeline. An association between a missense DCLRE1C variant and V-gene and J-gene trimming of TCR beta chains was found in a later genetic analysis and replicated in an independent cohort. In this cohort, only TCR beta chains were sequenced, and detectable features were limited by the absence of alpha or paired-chain data. According to a later analysis, most CMV-associated TCR beta chains appeared to be HLA-restricted, and the HLA associations seemed to be driven largely by CMV exposure. When HLA alleles, especially DR and DQ, strongly co-occurred, attributing TCR associations to individual alleles was difficult. A later genetic analysis reported fewer N-insertions in productive TCRs among donors in an Asian-associated ancestry cluster than the roughly 700-donor mean. A later analysis reported that several top co-occurrence clusters appeared linked to parvovirus B19, influenza, CMV and Epstein-Barr virus.

Inclusive of the bounding cysteine and phenylalanine, the CDR3 is 15 residues long. The only DNA kept is the CDR3, 45 bases in frame from the first base. The junction shows trimming of 4 bases on V and 0 bases on J, plus 13 bases between the germline ends. In the germline V gene (reference sequence), CDR1 corresponds to SGHNT and CDR2 to YYREEE. Library prep was done by the immunoSEQ multiplex PCR assay. For the multiplex PCR, a mixture combining 60 forward primers for TCR Vbeta segments and 13 reverse primers for TCR Jbeta segments was used. A multiplex PCR assay on genomic DNA amplified the CDR3 region of rearranged TCR beta genes. The amplified TCR beta libraries were sequenced on the Illumina HiSeq System as 87-base-pair reads. The paper's data handling went like this. A later analysis counted some 74 million unique TCR beta chains across the 500 to 850 repertoires, and around 9.9 million of these chains were shared by at least two donors. To remove PCR and sequencing errors, raw reads were error-corrected and collapsed into unique sequences using a nearest-neighbor algorithm that merged closely related sequences. V, D and J gene segments were assigned by aligning CDR3 sequences to IMGT reference sequences. For a sequence to be retained, at least a six-nucleotide match to both a V gene segment and a J gene segment was required. Rearrangements were classified as productive when the CDR3 lacked stop codons and remained in frame with V and J, and all other rearrangements were classified as non-productive. CDR3 was defined according to IMGT convention as the region running from the second conserved V-encoded cysteine to the conserved J-encoded phenylalanine. Sequences without an unambiguous match to a single V gene segment were excluded from the earlier analysis of several hundred of the donors. In an earlier analysis of approximately 560 of the donors, a V segment was called functional when productive rearrangements were above 56.7%, and segregating when the standard deviation between donors exceeded 5%. A statistical classification framework was built for diagnosing cytomegalovirus status from the catalog of TCR beta chain sequences. In a later analysis, TCR nucleotide sequences were compared against IMGT/GENE-DB human TR gene sequences so that V and J genes could be assigned. The TCRdist pipeline was used in a later analysis to assign CDR3 sequences and most-parsimonious VDJ recombination scenarios. In a later analysis, every TCR beta chain was defined by the combination of its CDR3 amino acid sequence and its V-gene family, and reads without a unique V-gene family were dropped. A later analysis removed several hundred highly shared, low-generation-probability nucleotide sequences to deal with suspected cross-contamination and a sequencing artifact. In a later analysis, a clonal expansion index was calculated for each public chain from normalized within-repertoire ranks of inferred template counts. Generation probabilities in a later analysis came from a VDJ recombination model fitted to out-of-frame rearrangements, and those results were checked against IGoR. In a later analysis, hypergeometric tests were used to score TCR-TCR, TCR-HLA and TCR-CMV co-occurrence, with a repertoire-size bias correction applied to TCR pairs. A later analysis estimated false discovery rates by permuting HLA or CMV assignments 20 times. In a later analysis, co-occurring TCRs were grouped with DBSCAN, and TCRdist sequence similarity was added when clustering was performed within HLA-allele-positive subsets. Repertoires with fewer than 30,000 or more than 120,000 public chains, plus five repertoires with anomalous nucleotide sharing, were excluded from co-occurrence clustering. TCRdb retrieved this table from immuneACCESS and kept in-frame rearrangements only. Not all clones are present; in checked studies, unresolved V genes account for under half, and no reason is known for the remainder. V and J calls and clone size are given by that table; D and trimming were obtained from the DNA. The sample table shows 37,000 or so clones, and roughly 81% are seen once. Approximately 8.5% of the sample lies in the top ten.

The cohort was made up of about 670 healthy bone marrow donors. All cohort members were sampled while nominally healthy, although unrecorded immune exposures were likely present. The donor tested CMV seronegative, placing the donor among the 352 seronegative members of the cohort. Each donor provided a peripheral blood sample, and peripheral blood mononuclear cells were used for TCR beta sequencing. Genomic DNA was extracted from the blood cell samples with the Qiagen DNeasy Blood Extraction Kit. Remarks on this clone: Its binding antigen is unknown. No clone much larger than this one lies a single base away; base qualities are absent.

Sequenced material: PBMCs. Here the chain combines TRBV5-4 and TRBJ2-5, and TRBD2 may be the D gene, going by 5 matching bases. This clonotype was sampled from a middle-aged woman in good health and CMV-seronegative. At the DNA level, the sequence is TGTGCCAGCAGCCCCCACACGGGGTACCAAGAGACCCAGTACTTC. Protein translation: CASSPHTGYQETQYF.